The 8 T cell receptor beta chains presented below share a single source sample, sequenced in a study of blood T cell repertoires in COVID-19. Libraries were prepared by immunoSEQ multiplex PCR; TCRdb keeps only in-frame clonotypes and omits some of them. Among roughly 250,000 clones, over 70% were seen once, and the ten largest hold 8.6%. The sequenced sample consisted of peripheral blood. Receptor source: a human donor in a cohort sampled during active COVID-19.

The CDR3, as DNA: TGTGCCAGCAGCTTGGGGGACAGGGGGCACGAGCAGTACTTC. Its protein product is CASSLGDRGHEQYF. This rearrangement joins TRBV5-6 to TRBJ2-7, with 12 bases fitting TRBD1. The germline CDR1 and CDR2 sequences are SGHDT and YYEEEE. The V segment lost 0 bases and the J segment 5 bases; nucleotides outside the gene matches: 0. The CDR3 loop spans 14 amino acids.

A single count supports this clone. The chain recombines TRBV5-1 with TRBJ2-2; D remains unclear. The CDR3 totals 14 residues. Germline V lookup: CDR1 SGHRS, CDR2 YFSETQ. V was shortened by 2 bases and J by 4 bases, with 9 bases between the two germline ends. CDR3 sequence (DNA): TGCGCCAGCAGCTTTGGTTTCGGCACCGGGGAGCTGTTTTTT. Its protein is CASSFGFGTGELFF.

The J gene is TRBJ1-1, the V gene TRBV6-2 or TRBV6-3; 9 nucleotides line up with TRBD1. Germline CDR1 and CDR2: MNHEY and SVGEGT. The CDR3 has 17 residues. After removal of 4 bases from V and 4 bases from J, the junction contained 13 bases not matched to a gene. The CDR3 coding sequence is TGTGCCAGCAGTTTCTCACTTCAAACAGGGGGCCGCACTGAAGCTTTCTTT. It specifies CASSFSLQTGGRTEAFF.

The chain recombines TRBV5-5 with TRBJ1-4; TRBD1 matches 8 bases. Unmatched junction bases numbered 9, after V lost 0 bases and J lost 8 bases. The CDR3 consists of 16 residues. Germline V gene lookup returns CDR1 SGHKS and CDR2 YYEKEE (reference sequence). CDR3 in amino acids: CASSLAAAGGNEKLFF. DNA of the CDR3: TGTGCCAGCAGCTTGGCCGCAGCAGGGGGCAACGAAAAACTGTTTTTT.

The chain joins TRBV7-2 to TRBJ2-3; 12 bases are shared with TRBD2. CDR1 and CDR2 (germline): SGHTA, FQGNSA. This CDR3 has 19 residues. Trimming took 2 bases from V and 1 from J; bases not matched to a gene: 10. Here the CDR3 DNA reads TGTGCCAGCAGCTTAAACGGGCTAGCGGGGGGGCCGGGCACAGATACGCAGTATTTT. It encodes CASSLNGLAGGPGTDTQYF.

The V call is TRBV7-9, the J call TRBJ1-1; D unresolved. Germline-derived CDR1 and CDR2 are SEHNR and FQNEAQ (reference sequence). There are 15 residues in the CDR3. V was cut by 2 bases and J by 0 bases, with 10 bases left in between. CDR3 DNA sequence: TGTGCCAGCAGCTTATTATCGGGAATGAACACTGAAGCTTTCTTT. It codes for CASSLLSGMNTEAFF.

This chain connects TRBV7-2 to TRBJ1-5; no clear D. The CDR3 is 15 amino acids. V was cut by 0 bases and J by 0 bases, with 6 bases left in between. Germline V CDR1 and CDR2: SGHTA, FQGNSA. Here the CDR3 DNA reads TGTGCCAGCAGCTTAGCGCACGGTAGCAATCAGCCCCAGCATTTT. It specifies CASSLAHGSNQPQHF. Variable domain in full (rest from reference TRBV7-2 and TRBJ1-5): GAGVSQSPSNKVTEKGKDVELRCDPISGHTALYWYRQSLGQGLEFLIYFQGNSAPDKSGLPSDRFSAERTGGSVSTLTIQRTQQEDSAVYLCASSLAHGSNQPQHFGDGTRLSIL.

This clone was counted once. The chain links TRBV5-4 to TRBJ2-2; 9 bases fit TRBD1. This CDR3 has 17 residues. CDR1 and CDR2 from the germline V gene are SGHNT and YYREEE (reference sequence). V shed 3 bases and J 6 bases; nucleotides not matched to a gene: 12. The chain's CDR3 is CASSSKAGTGLAGELFF. The CDR3, as DNA: TGTGCCAGCAGCTCCAAGGCCGGGACAGGGTTGGCCGGGGAGCTGTTTTTT.